The 7 T cell receptor beta chains in this list originate from one sample, sequenced in a study of control samples from healthy donors and cancer patients. Some clones are missing from TCRdb's copy, which holds only in-frame ones; the method was immunoSEQ multiplex PCR. The profile covers 90,000 to 100,000 clones, with less than 95% appearing a single time and about 4% taken by the ten largest. Sequenced input: blood. The receptor set was obtained from a woman younger than 30 in good health.

The chain combines TRBV6-5 with TRBJ2-2; D not certain. Germline V CDR1 and CDR2: MNHEY, SVGAGI. Trimming pared 7 bases from V and 6 bases from J, leaving 9 bases between. The CDR3 has 12 residues. The CDR3 nucleotides are TGTGCCAGCACCCCTGGGGCCGGGGAGCTGTTTTTT. Protein sequence: CASTPGAGELFF.

CDR3 DNA sequence: TGTGCCAGCAGCCAAGACGGGGGCGGCACAGATACGCAGTATTTT. Translated: CASSQDGGGTDTQYF. The V call is TRBV3-1 (or the pseudogene TRBV3-2), the J call TRBJ2-3; D might be TRBD1 or TRBD2, each matching 6 bases. Per germline, CDR1 LGHDT and CDR2 YNNKEL (reference sequence). The CDR3 spans 15 residues. The V end was cut by 0 bases, the J end by 1 base, with 8 bases between.

The CDR3 sequence is CASSEFQGANTEAFF. The CDR3 DNA reads TGTGCCAGCAGCGAGTTTCAGGGGGCAAACACTGAAGCTTTCTTT. The V call is TRBV3-1 (or the pseudogene TRBV3-2), the J call TRBJ1-1; 8 bases align to TRBD1. CDR1 is LGHDT, CDR2 YNNKEL, per germline (reference sequence). CDR3 length: 15 residues. V lost 5 bases to trimming and J lost 2 bases; unmatched junction nucleotides: 7.

The V gene is TRBV3-1 (or the pseudogene TRBV3-2), the J gene TRBJ2-5, with D perhaps TRBD1 or TRBD2 (5 bases each). The CDR3 loop spans 16 amino acids. Between the trimmed V and J ends, which lost 1 base and 0 bases, there was a span of 12 bases. Per the germline V gene, CDR1 is LGHDT and CDR2 is YNNKEL (reference sequence). The CDR3 protein is CASSQGARGYQETQYF. The CDR3, as DNA: TGTGCCAGCAGCCAAGGGGCGAGGGGCTACCAAGAGACCCAGTACTTC.

V is TRBV11-2 and J is TRBJ1-4, with D perhaps TRBD1 (6 bases). Trimming left V 4 bases short and J 7 bases short, with 10 bases between. The germline V gene has CDR1 SGHAT and CDR2 FQNNGV. The length of the CDR3 is 13 residues. The CDR3 DNA follows: TGTGCCAGCAGCTCTTACAGGGTTGAAAAACTGTTTTTT. Translated: CASSSYRVEKLFF.

This chain connects TRBV2 to TRBJ1-5; D is ambiguous. Germline V gene sequence: CDR1 SNHLY, CDR2 FYNNEI. This CDR3 has 16 amino acids. The V gene lost 2 bases and the J gene lost 0 bases, with 11 bases spanning the gap. CDR3 residues: CASSEFWFYSNQPQHF. The CDR3 nucleotides are TGTGCCAGCAGTGAATTTTGGTTTTATAGCAATCAGCCCCAGCATTTT.

V and J are TRBV6-2 or TRBV6-3 and TRBJ2-5; 14 positions agree with TRBD2. CDR1 MNHEY and CDR2 SVGEGT come from the germline V gene. The CDR3 is made up of 18 amino acids. V gave up 2 bases and J gave up 0 bases; unmatched junction bases: 5. CDR3 loop: CASSYRTSGGTNQETQYF. The CDR3 nucleotides read TGTGCCAGCAGTTACAGGACTAGCGGGGGGACCAACCAAGAGACCCAGTACTTC.